The 20 T cell receptor beta chains below were found in one sample sequenced in a study of cytomegalovirus exposure and HLA in healthy donors. 13 Jbeta primers and 60 Vbeta primers were used for the PCR. TCRdb keeps only in-frame clones here, not all; method: immunoSEQ multiplex PCR. The sample spans about 50,000 clones; the ten largest clones claim around 2.1%. The source material was PBMCs. These receptors were collected from a woman in her late teens or twenties in good health and CMV-seronegative.

The J gene is TRBJ2-7, the V gene TRBV19, with 8 bases matching TRBD1. CDR3 size: 15 residues. V was clipped by 5 bases and J by 0 bases; unmatched bases: 6. Germline-derived CDR1 and CDR2 are LNHDA and SQIVND (reference sequence). Here the CDR3 reads CASSEGQGSSYEQYF. The CDR3 nucleotides read TGTGCCAGTAGTGAAGGACAGGGAAGCTCCTACGAGCAGTACTTC.

The chain is built from TRBV6-5 and TRBJ1-6; D unresolved. The CDR3 has 16 residues. Per germline, CDR1 MNHEY and CDR2 SVGAGI. Trimming shortened V by 0 bases and J by 7 bases, and 13 bases separated the two germline ends. The DNA of the CDR3 is TGTGCCAGCAGTTACTCGAAGTACAGCCACAATTCACCCCTCCACTTT. Protein product: CASSYSKYSHNSPLHF.

This chain links TRBV18 with TRBJ1-1; D may be TRBD1 (5 bases). Per germline, CDR1 KGHSH and CDR2 LQKENI. V was clipped by 3 bases and J by 1 base, with 6 bases between them. This CDR3 spans 13 amino acids. The CDR3 is CASSPGQNTEAFF. The CDR3, as DNA: TGTGCCAGCTCACCGGGGCAGAACACTGAAGCTTTCTTT.

V is TRBV7-9 and J is TRBJ1-2, with 8 bases lining up with TRBD1. The germline gives CDR1 SEHNR, CDR2 FQNEAQ (reference sequence). This CDR3 has 14 residues. Unmatched junction bases numbered 4, after V lost 1 base and J lost 6 bases. Written as DNA, the CDR3 is TGTGCCAGCAGCTTAGAGGCAGGGGGCAATGGCTACACCTTC. Translation: CASSLEAGGNGYTF.

The chain carries TRBV28 and TRBJ1-4, with 9 bases that match TRBD1. CDR3 length equals 16 residues. Losses at the gene ends were 5 bases for V and 3 bases for J; bases not matched to a gene: 7. CDR1 is MDHEN, CDR2 SYDVKM, per germline. DNA for the CDR3: TGTGCCAGCAGTCTAAACAGGGGGCGGGCTAATGAAAAACTGTTTTTT. Protein: CASSLNRGRANEKLFF. Filled out from reference TRBV28 and TRBJ1-4, the complete variable domain reads DVKVTQSSRYLVKRTGEKVFLECVQDMDHENMFWYRQDPGLGLRLIYFSYDVKMKEKGDIPEGYSVSREKKERFSLILESASTNQTSMYLCASSLNRGRANEKLFFGSGTQLSVL.

The rearrangement uses TRBV19 and TRBJ2-7; 10 bases map to TRBD1. The CDR3 extends over 11 amino acids. Per germline, CDR1 LNHDA and CDR2 SQIVND (reference sequence). V shed 10 bases, J shed 5 bases, and the junction held 2 bases outside the gene matches. The CDR3 bases are TGTGCCACCGGGACAGGGGACGAGCAGTACTTC. Its protein is CATGTGDEQYF.

The chain employs TRBV4-2 and TRBJ2-2; tentatively, D is TRBD1 (5 bases). The V gene lost 4 bases and the J gene lost 0 bases, with 9 bases spanning the gap. The CDR3 is 15 residues long. Germline V CDR1 and CDR2: LGHNA, YNFKEQ. The CDR3 DNA follows: TGTGCCAGCAGCCCGACAGTGCCGAACACCGGGGAGCTGTTTTTT. This sequence encodes CASSPTVPNTGELFF.

This rearrangement joins TRBV5-8 to TRBJ1-1; 9 bases agree with TRBD1. Germline CDR1 and CDR2: SGHTS and YDEGEE. There are 17 residues in the CDR3. The V segment lost 4 bases and the J segment 1 base; nucleotides outside the gene matches: 11. CDR3 sequence (DNA): TGTGCCAGCAGCCCAGGTCCCGGGACAGGGAAGAACACTGAAGCTTTCTTT. As protein: CASSPGPGTGKNTEAFF.

This chain connects TRBV18 to TRBJ1-5; a possible D gene is TRBD1 (6 bases). Between the trimmed V and J ends, which lost 3 bases and 7 bases, there was a span of 19 bases. The CDR3 has 16 amino acids. Germline lookup yields CDR1 KGHSH and CDR2 LQKENI. The CDR3 loop reads CASSPQQGGGGQPQHF. In nucleotides, the CDR3 is TGTGCCAGCTCACCCCAACAGGGCGGGGGCGGCCAGCCCCAGCATTTT.

The rearrangement uses TRBV28 and TRBJ1-5; the D gene is possibly TRBD1 (6 bases). The germline V and J ends were trimmed by 10 bases and 11 bases, with 21 bases remaining between them. The CDR3 consists of 13 residues. Germline V gene sequence: CDR1 MDHEN, CDR2 SYDVKM. The CDR3 region is CATGDTALSAQHF. As DNA, the CDR3 is TGTGCCACAGGGGACACCGCCCTTTCGGCCCAGCATTTT.

The chain combines TRBV5-1 with TRBJ2-7; D might be TRBD2 (5 bases). The germline CDR1 and CDR2 sequences are SGHRS and YFSETQ. V gave up 0 bases and J gave up 0 bases, with 10 bases separating them. This CDR3 spans 15 amino acids. The CDR3 here is CASSLEDSLSYEQYF. For the CDR3, the DNA is TGCGCCAGCAGCTTGGAGGACTCACTCTCCTACGAGCAGTACTTC.

This chain joins TRBV10-1 and TRBJ1-3, with 7 bases that match TRBD1. CDR3 size: 13 residues. Germline V gene lookup returns CDR1 WNHNN and CDR2 SYGVQD (reference sequence). Germline trimming cut 8 bases from V and 0 bases from J; bases unmatched to any gene: 1. The CDR3 loop reads CASGTDSGNTIYF. In DNA, the CDR3 is TGCGCCAGCGGGACAGACTCTGGAAACACCATATATTTT.

The chain uses TRBV5-1 and TRBJ2-7; TRBD2 matches 13 bases. Germline assignment: CDR1 SGHRS and CDR2 YFSETQ. The CDR3 runs 17 residues. J was trimmed by 7 bases and V by 4 bases; bases with no gene match: 14. CDR3 loop: CASSRSSLGLAGVEQYF. CDR3 bases: TGCGCCAGCAGCCGCTCCAGCCTTGGACTAGCGGGAGTTGAGCAGTACTTC.

The rearrangement joins TRBV30 to TRBJ1-2, with a weak D call TRBD1 (6 bases). CDR1 is GTSNPN, CDR2 SVGIG, per germline (reference sequence). The V gene lost 0 bases and the J gene lost 8 bases, with 28 bases spanning the gap. The CDR3 runs to 18 residues. CDR3 sequence reads: CAWSVDVGTSPERNGYTF. DNA of the CDR3: TGTGCCTGGAGTGTAGACGTGGGGACATCCCCCGAAAGAAACGGCTACACCTTC.

The CDR3 bases are TGCGCCAGCAGCGCAAGGACATCTTCCTACGAGCAGTACTTC. Translating it yields CASSARTSSYEQYF. J is TRBJ2-7 and V is TRBV5-1; D is perhaps TRBD1 (5 bases). Germline lookup yields CDR1 SGHRS and CDR2 YFSETQ. This CDR3 comprises 14 residues. V lost 4 bases and J lost 1, with 12 bases in between.

The chain links TRBV4-1 to TRBJ1-4; a weak D match, TRBD1 (6 bases). The CDR3 has 16 residues. V lost 4 bases to trimming and J lost 8 bases, with 20 bases between them. From germline, CDR1 is MGHRA and CDR2 YSYEKL. CDR3 sequence: CASSPTGGGRREKLFF. The CDR3 nucleotides are TGCGCCAGCAGCCCAACCGGGGGGGGGCGCAGGGAAAAACTGTTTTTT.

V gene TRBV5-6 combines with J gene TRBJ2-2; D not resolved. The CDR3 loop spans 14 amino acids. V lost 4 bases, J lost 0 bases, and 7 bases lay in between. Germline V lookup: CDR1 SGHDT, CDR2 YYEEEE. Here the CDR3 reads CASSLTPNTGELFF. Written as DNA, the CDR3 is TGTGCCAGCAGCCTTACACCGAACACCGGGGAGCTGTTTTTT.

This rearrangement joins TRBV19 to TRBJ2-1, with 10 bases lining up with TRBD2. With 7 bases clipped from V and 3 bases from J, the junction kept 9 bases outside the gene matches. The germline V gene encodes CDR1 LNHDA and CDR2 SQIVND (reference sequence). The CDR3 totals 16 residues. CDR3 sequence reads: CASKTSGSKIYNEQFF. In DNA form, the CDR3 reads TGTGCCAGTAAGACTAGCGGGTCCAAGATCTACAATGAGCAGTTCTTC. Drawing the rest from reference TRBV19 and TRBJ2-1, the complete variable domain is DGGITQSPKYLFRKEGQNVTLSCEQNLNHDAMYWYRQDPGQGLRLIYYSQIVNDFQKGDIAEGYSVSREKKESFPLTVTSAQKNPTAFYLCASKTSGSKIYNEQFFGPGTRLTVL.

As regards this clone: Other nucleotide sequences in the sample specify the same CDR3. The CDR3 nucleotides are TGCGCCAGCAGCTTGGCGGGAGGTGGGTACGAGCAGTACTTC. This translates into CASSLAGGGYEQYF. The chain employs TRBV5-1 and TRBJ2-7; 7 bases align to TRBD2. V trimming: 0 bases; J trimming: 4 bases; junction bases outside the gene matches: 4. Germline loops: CDR1 SGHRS, CDR2 YFSETQ. This CDR3 comprises 14 residues.

The genes are TRBV29-1 and TRBJ2-5; maybe TRBD1 (8 bases). The CDR3 extends over 14 amino acids. The V end lost 7 bases, the J end lost 4 bases, and 19 bases lay between the germline ends. Germline V gene data show CDR1 as SQVTM and CDR2 as ANQGSEA. CDR3 bases: TGCAGCGGGGCATTGGGGGGGACAGGAGAGACCCAGTACTTC. Translating it yields CSGALGGTGETQYF.